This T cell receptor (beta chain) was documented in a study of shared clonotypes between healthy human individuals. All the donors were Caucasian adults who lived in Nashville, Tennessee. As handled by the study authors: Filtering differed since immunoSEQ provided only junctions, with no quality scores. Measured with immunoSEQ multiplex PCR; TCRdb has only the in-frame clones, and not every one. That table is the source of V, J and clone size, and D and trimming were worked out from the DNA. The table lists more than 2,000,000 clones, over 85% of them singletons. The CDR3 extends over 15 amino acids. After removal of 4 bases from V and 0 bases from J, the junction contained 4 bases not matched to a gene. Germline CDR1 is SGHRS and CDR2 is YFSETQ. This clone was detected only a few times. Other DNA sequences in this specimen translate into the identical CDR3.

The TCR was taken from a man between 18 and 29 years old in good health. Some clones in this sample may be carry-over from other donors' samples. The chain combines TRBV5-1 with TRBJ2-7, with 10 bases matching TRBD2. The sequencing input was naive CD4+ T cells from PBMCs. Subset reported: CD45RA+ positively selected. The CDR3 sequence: CASSPGLAASYEQYF. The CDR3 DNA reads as TGCGCCAGCAGCCCTGGACTAGCGGCCTCCTACGAGCAGTACTTC.